Sequencing of this T cell receptor beta chain was carried out in a study of T cell responses to AZD1222 COVID-19 vaccine. The table lists this clone with a few counts. The antigen is not known. Study results and caveats: Reportedly, close to half of spike-specific TCRs are directed against unmutated variant regions.

Libraries were prepared by immunoSEQ multiplex PCR; TCRdb keeps only in-frame clonotypes and omits some of them. The sample has more than 75,000 clones, about 91% seen once. Germline V lookup: CDR1 MNHEY, CDR2 SVGAGI. The CDR3 loop spans 14 amino acids. V trimming: 5 bases; J trimming: 7 bases; junction bases outside the gene matches: 5. The chain combines TRBV6-5 with TRBJ1-6; TRBD1 matches 7 bases. The sequence came from an adult in good health. The sequenced sample was peripheral blood, obtained on day 0 of AZD1222 vaccination. The CDR3 spells CASSRDSENSPLHF. The CDR3 DNA is TGTGCCAGCAGTCGGGACAGCGAAAATTCACCCCTCCACTTT.